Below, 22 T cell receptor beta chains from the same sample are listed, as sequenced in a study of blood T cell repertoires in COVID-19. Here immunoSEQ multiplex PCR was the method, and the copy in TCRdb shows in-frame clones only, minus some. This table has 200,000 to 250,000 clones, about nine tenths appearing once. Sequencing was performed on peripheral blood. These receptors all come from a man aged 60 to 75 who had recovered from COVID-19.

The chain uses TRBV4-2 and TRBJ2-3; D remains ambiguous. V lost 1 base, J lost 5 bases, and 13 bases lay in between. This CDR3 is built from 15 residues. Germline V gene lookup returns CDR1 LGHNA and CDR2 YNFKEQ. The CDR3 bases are TGTGCCAGCAGCCAAGTGAGCGCCTCGGGAGATACGCAGTATTTT. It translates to CASSQVSASGDTQYF.

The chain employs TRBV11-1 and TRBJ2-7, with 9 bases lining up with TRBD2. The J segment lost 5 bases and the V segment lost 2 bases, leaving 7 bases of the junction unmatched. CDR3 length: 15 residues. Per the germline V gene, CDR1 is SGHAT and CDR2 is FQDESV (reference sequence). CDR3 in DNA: TGTGCCAGCAGCTTATCGTTAGCGGGAGTGGACGAGCAGTACTTC. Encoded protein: CASSLSLAGVDEQYF.

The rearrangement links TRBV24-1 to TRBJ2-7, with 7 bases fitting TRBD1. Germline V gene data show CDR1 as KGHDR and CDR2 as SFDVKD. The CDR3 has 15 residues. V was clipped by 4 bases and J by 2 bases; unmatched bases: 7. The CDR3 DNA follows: TGTGCCACCAGTGACTTACTGGGACAGACCTACGAGCAGTACTTC. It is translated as CATSDLLGQTYEQYF.

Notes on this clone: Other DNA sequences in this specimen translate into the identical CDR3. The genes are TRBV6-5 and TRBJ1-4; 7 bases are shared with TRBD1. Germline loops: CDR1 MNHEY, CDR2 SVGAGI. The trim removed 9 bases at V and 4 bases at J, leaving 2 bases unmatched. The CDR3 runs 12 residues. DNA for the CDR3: TGTGCCAGTAGACAGGGTAATGAAAAACTGTTTTTT. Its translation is CASRQGNEKLFF.

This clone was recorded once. This CDR3 is CASSTRQGGFNSPLHF. CDR3 nucleotide sequence: TGTGCCAGCAGCACCCGACAGGGGGGCTTTAATTCACCCCTCCACTTT. V is TRBV7-2 and J is TRBJ1-6, with 9 nucleotides matching TRBD1. The CDR3 has 16 amino acids. Germline V gives CDR1 SGHTA, CDR2 FQGNSA. J lost 6 bases, V lost 5 bases, and 8 bases had no gene match. The complete variable domain, with remaining parts taken from reference TRBV7-2 and TRBJ1-6, reads GAGVSQSPSNKVTEKGKDVELRCDPISGHTALYWYRQSLGQGLEFLIYFQGNSAPDKSGLPSDRFSAERTGGSVSTLTIQRTQQEDSAVYLCASSTRQGGFNSPLHFGNGTRLTVT.

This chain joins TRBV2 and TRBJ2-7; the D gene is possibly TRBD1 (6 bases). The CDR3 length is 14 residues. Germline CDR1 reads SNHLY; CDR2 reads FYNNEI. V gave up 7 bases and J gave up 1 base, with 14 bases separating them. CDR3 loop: CASMIGGASYEQYF. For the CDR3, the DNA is TGTGCCAGCATGATTGGGGGCGCTTCCTACGAGCAGTACTTC.

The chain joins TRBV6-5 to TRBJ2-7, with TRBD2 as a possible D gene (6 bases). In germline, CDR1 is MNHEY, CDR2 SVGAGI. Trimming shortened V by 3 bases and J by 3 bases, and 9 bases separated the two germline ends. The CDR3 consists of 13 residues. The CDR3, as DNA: TGTGCCAGCAGTTATGGGACTTTCTACGAGCAGTACTTC. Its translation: CASSYGTFYEQYF.

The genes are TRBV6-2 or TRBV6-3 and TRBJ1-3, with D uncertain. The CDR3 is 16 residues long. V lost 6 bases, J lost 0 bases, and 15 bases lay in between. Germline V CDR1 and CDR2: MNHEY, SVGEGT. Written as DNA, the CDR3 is TGTGCCAGCAGCTTCCCGACACGCATCTCTGGAAACACCATATATTTT. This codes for CASSFPTRISGNTIYF.

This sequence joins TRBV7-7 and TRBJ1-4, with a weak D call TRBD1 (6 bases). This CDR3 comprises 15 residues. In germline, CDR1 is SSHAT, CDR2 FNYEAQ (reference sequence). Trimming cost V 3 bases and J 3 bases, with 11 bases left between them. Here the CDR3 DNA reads TGTGCCAGCAGCTTTAACAGGGCCCCTAATGAAAAACTGTTTTTT. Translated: CASSFNRAPNEKLFF.

CDR3 DNA sequence: TGTGCCAGCATCTTGTCGGCGGCACTCCCGTCCGAGCAGTACTTC. Its protein product is CASILSAALPSEQYF. This sequence joins TRBV28 and TRBJ2-7; D call uncertain. Trimming removed 7 bases from V and 6 bases from J, with 22 bases in between. CDR1 is MDHEN, CDR2 SYDVKM, per germline. This CDR3 is built from 15 residues.

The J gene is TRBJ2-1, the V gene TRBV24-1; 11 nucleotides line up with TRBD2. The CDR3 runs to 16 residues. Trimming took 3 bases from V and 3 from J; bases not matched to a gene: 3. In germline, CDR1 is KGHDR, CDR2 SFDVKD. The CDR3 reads CATSDGTSGSYNEQFF. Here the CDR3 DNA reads TGTGCCACCAGTGATGGGACTAGCGGAAGCTACAATGAGCAGTTCTTC.

The CDR3 region has the DNA TGTGCCAGCAGTCCGATGACAGACACCTATGGCTACACCTTC. This translates into CASSPMTDTYGYTF. The V and J genes are TRBV6-5 and TRBJ1-2; a possible D gene is TRBD1 (5 bases). CDR3 size: 14 residues. Deletions cut 5 bases from V and 4 bases from J, with 14 bases between. The germline V gene has CDR1 MNHEY and CDR2 SVGAGI.

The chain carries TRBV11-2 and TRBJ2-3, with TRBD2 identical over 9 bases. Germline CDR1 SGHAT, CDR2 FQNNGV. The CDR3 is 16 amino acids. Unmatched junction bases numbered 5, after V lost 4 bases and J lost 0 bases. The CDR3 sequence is CASSSGLATSTDTQYF. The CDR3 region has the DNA TGTGCCAGCAGCTCCGGACTAGCGACTAGCACAGATACGCAGTATTTT.

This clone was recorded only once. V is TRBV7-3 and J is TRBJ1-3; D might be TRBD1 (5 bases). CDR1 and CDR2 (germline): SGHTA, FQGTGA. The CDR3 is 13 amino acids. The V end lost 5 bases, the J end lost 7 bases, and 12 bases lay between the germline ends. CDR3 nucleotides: TGTGCCAGCAGCCCGGGCCGGGGGAACACCATATATTTT. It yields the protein CASSPGRGNTIYF.

The CDR3 DNA sequence: TGCGCCAGCAGCTTGGCCCTAGCGGGGGGGCCAGATACGCAGTATTTT. Its translation: CASSLALAGGPDTQYF. The rearrangement links TRBV5-1 to TRBJ2-3, with 12 bases that match TRBD2. The CDR3 spans 16 residues. Looked up from germline, CDR1 is SGHRS and CDR2 is YFSETQ. V trimming: 0 bases; J trimming: 4 bases; junction bases outside the gene matches: 3. Based on the CDR3 plus reference TRBV5-1 and TRBJ2-3, the full variable domain is KAGVTQTPRYLIKTRGQQVTLSCSPISGHRSVSWYQQTPGQGLQFLFEYFSETQRNKGNFPGRFSGRQFSNSRSEMNVSTLELGDSALYLCASSLALAGGPDTQYFGPGTRLTVL.

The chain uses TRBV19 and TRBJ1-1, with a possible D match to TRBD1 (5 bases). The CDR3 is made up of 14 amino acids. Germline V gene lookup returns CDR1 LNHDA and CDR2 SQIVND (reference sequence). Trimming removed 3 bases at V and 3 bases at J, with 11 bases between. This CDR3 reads CASSILTGDTEAFF. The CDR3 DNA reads TGTGCCAGTAGTATCCTCACGGGGGACACTGAAGCTTTCTTT.

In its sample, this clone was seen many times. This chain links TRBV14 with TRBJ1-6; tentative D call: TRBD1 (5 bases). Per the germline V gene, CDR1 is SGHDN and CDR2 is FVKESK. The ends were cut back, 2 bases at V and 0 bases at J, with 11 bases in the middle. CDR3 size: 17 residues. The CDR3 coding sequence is TGTGCCAGCAGCCAACTGGGGCTGAGCTCCTATAATTCACCCCTCCACTTT. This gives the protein CASSQLGLSSYNSPLHF.

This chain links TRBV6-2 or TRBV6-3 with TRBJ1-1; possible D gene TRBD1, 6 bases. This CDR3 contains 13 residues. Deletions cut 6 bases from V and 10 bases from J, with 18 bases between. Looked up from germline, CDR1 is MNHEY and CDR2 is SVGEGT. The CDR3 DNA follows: TGTGCCAGCAGCCAAGTCTACAGGGATGGAGCTTTCTTT. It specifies CASSQVYRDGAFF.

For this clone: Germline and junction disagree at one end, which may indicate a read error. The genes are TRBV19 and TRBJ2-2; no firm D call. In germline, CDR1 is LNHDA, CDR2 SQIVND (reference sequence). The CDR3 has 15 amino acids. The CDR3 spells CASSISRLHSGELFF. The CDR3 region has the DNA TGTGCCAGTAGTATAAGTCGACTCCATTCCGGAGAGCTGTTTTTT. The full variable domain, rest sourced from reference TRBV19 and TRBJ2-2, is DGGITQSPKYLFRKEGQNVTLSCEQNLNHDAMYWYRQDPGQGLRLIYYSQIVNDFQKGDIAEGYSVSREKKESFPLTVTSAQKNPTAFYLCASSISRLHSGELFFGEGSRLTVL.

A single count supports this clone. The CDR3 nucleotides are TGCGCCAGCAGCTTGGGGACTAGCGGGGGGGAGACCCAGTACTTC. Translated, it gives CASSLGTSGGETQYF. This chain uses TRBV5-1 with TRBJ2-5, with 14 bases identical to TRBD2. Germline V lookup: CDR1 SGHRS, CDR2 YFSETQ. The CDR3 is made up of 15 amino acids. V was pared by 0 bases and J by 5 bases, with 0 bases of the junction left unmatched.

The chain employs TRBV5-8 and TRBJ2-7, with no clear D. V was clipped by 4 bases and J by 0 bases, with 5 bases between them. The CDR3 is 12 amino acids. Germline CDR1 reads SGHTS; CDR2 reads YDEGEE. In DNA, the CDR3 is TGTGCCAGCAGCCACACCTCCTACGAGCAGTACTTC. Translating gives CASSHTSYEQYF. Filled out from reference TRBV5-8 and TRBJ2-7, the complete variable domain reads EAGVTQSPTHLIKTRGQQATLRCSPISGHTSVYWYQQALGLGLQFLLWYDEGEERNRGNFPPRFSGRQFPNYSSELNVNALELEDSALYLCASSHTSYEQYFGPGTRLTVT.

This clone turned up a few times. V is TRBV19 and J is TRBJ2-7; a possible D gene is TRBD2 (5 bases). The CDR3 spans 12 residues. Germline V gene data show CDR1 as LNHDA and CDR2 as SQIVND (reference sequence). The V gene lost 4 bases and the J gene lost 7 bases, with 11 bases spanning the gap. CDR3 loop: CASSRRTGEQYF. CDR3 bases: TGTGCCAGTAGTAGAAGGACGGGGGAGCAGTACTTC.